This T cell receptor (beta chain) was found in a study of T cells in narcolepsy. The V end was cut by 3 bases, the J end by 1 base, with 15 bases between. Germline values: CDR1 SGHRS, CDR2 YFSETQ. This CDR3 has 16 residues. Repertoires were generated with immunoSEQ multiplex PCR, while TCRdb's copy carries only in-frame clones and drops some. The table includes around 34,000 clones, roughly 80% detected once. Source material: memory (CD45RA-) CD4+ T cells from blood. The TCR originated in a human donor in good health. The chain recombines TRBV5-1 with TRBJ2-3; perhaps D is TRBD1 or TRBD2 (6 bases each). The CDR3 DNA reads TGCGCCAGCAGCTGGAGGGGGGAGCTCGGCACAGATACGCAGTATTTT. Protein sequence: CASSWRGELGTDTQYF.